These 5 T cell receptor beta chains share one sample of origin, sequenced in a study of blood T cells in healthy people across ages. The authors ran a second PCR of 7 to 11 cycles using a sample-barcoded 5' primer and a J-beta primer mix. MiXCR, run by TCRdb on the 5' RACE reads, gives a single entry per CDR3 protein. Found here are 1.8 million or so distinct CDR3 sequences, more than 35% of them singletons; the top ten hold about 21%. Sequenced sample: blood. The receptors come from a human donor in good health.

This chain uses TRBV2 with TRBJ2-1, with 10 bases that match TRBD2. V was clipped by 3 bases and J by 7 bases; unmatched bases: 9. This CDR3 has 16 amino acids. CDR1 is SNHLY, CDR2 FYNNEI, per germline. The CDR3 DNA follows: TGTGCCAGCAGTGACCCGGGACTAGCGTGGAAGAATGAGCAGTTCTTC. Its translation is CASSDPGLAWKNEQFF. The full variable domain, in which reference TRBV2 and TRBJ2-1 provide the parts outside the CDR3, is EPEVTQTPSHQVTQMGQEVILRCVPISNHLYFYWYRQILGQKVEFLVSFYNNEISEKSEIFDDQFSVERPDGSNFTLKIRSTKLEDSAMYFCASSDPGLAWKNEQFFGPGTRLTVL.

The chain recombines TRBV29-1 with TRBJ1-2; D perhaps matches TRBD1 (5 bases). Per germline, CDR1 SQVTM and CDR2 ANQGSEA. The V gene lost 5 bases and the J gene lost 5 bases, with 21 bases spanning the gap. The CDR3 consists of 15 residues. CDR3: CSVHRGLQGGYGYTF. In nucleotides, the CDR3 is TGCAGCGTTCATCGAGGCCTCCAGGGCGGTTATGGCTACACCTTC.

This clonotype was detected ten times or more. The chain carries TRBV6-2 or TRBV6-3 and TRBJ1-1; tentative D call: TRBD1 (5 bases). CDR1 is MNHEY and CDR2 is SVGEGT in the germline V gene. The ends were cut back, 7 bases at V and 1 base at J, with 7 bases in the middle. The CDR3 totals 12 residues. This CDR3 reads CASTDRNTEAFF. DNA for the CDR3: TGTGCCAGCACCGACAGGAACACTGAAGCTTTCTTT.

This clonotype was counted only a few times. The chain couples TRBV5-6 to TRBJ2-7; D unresolved. Trimming shortened V by 0 bases and J by 0 bases, and 13 bases separated the two germline ends. This CDR3 is built from 16 residues. CDR1 is SGHDT and CDR2 is YYEEEE in the germline V gene. CDR3 sequence (DNA): TGTGCCAGCAGCTTGGTAATGGCAGCGTTCTCCTACGAGCAGTACTTC. Its protein is CASSLVMAAFSYEQYF.

The J gene is TRBJ2-1, the V gene TRBV5-1; tentatively, D is TRBD1 or TRBD2 (5 bases each). Trimming removed 1 base at V and 6 bases at J, with 17 bases between. Germline V gene data show CDR1 as SGHRS and CDR2 as YFSETQ. This CDR3 has 16 amino acids. The CDR3 region has the DNA TGCGCCAGCAGCTTGAGTGGCAGGGAAGAGGGCAATGAGCAGTTCTTC. It is translated as CASSLSGREEGNEQFF.